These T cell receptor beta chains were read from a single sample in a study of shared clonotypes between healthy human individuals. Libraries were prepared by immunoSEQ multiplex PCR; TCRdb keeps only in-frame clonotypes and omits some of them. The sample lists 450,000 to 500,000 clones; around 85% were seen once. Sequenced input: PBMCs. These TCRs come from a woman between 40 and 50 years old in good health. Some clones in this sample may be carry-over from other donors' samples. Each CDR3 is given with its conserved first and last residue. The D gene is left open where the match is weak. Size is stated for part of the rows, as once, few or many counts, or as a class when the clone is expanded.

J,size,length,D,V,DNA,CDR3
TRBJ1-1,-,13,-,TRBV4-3,TGCGCCAGCAGCCCCCGGAAGAACACTGAAGCTTTCTTT,CASSPRKNTEAFF
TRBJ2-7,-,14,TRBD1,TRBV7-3,TGTGCCAGCAGCAAATGGACAGGGCCCTACGAGCAGTACTTC,CASSKWTGPYEQYF
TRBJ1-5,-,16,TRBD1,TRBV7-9,TGTGCCAGCAGCTTGGGAGACAGGGGATCTAATCAGCCCCAGCATTTT,CASSLGDRGSNQPQHF
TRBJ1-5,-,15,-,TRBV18,TGTGCCAGCTCACCATCGGCAGGGCACACTCAGCCCCAGCATTTT,CASSPSAGHTQPQHF
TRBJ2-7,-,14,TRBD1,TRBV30,TGTGCCTGGAGGGGACAGGGGGGGTCCTACGAGCAGTACTTC,CAWRGQGGSYEQYF
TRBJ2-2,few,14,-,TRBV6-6,TGTGCCAGCAGCCCCCGGTTTGGCACCGGGGAGCTGTTTTTT,CASSPRFGTGELFF
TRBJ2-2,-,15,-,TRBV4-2,TGTGCCAGCAGCCTACCGGGACAGAACACCGGGGAGCTGTTTTTT,CASSLPGQNTGELFF
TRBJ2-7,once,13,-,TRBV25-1,TGTGCCAGCGGGGGATCTGGAGACGGAAAGCAGTACTTC,CASGGSGDGKQYF
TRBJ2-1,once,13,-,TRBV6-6,TGTGCCAGCAGTTACTCGAATGGGGTGGGCTGGGTCTTC,CASSYSNGVGWVF
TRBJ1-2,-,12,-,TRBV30,TGTGCCTGGAGTGTGGGTGACTATGGCTACACCTTC,CAWSVGDYGYTF